This TCR beta chain was retrieved from a study of blood T cell repertoires in COVID-19. Study-level information: PBMCs, B-cell-depleted T cells, or T cells provided the cDNA or gDNA that made up the material.

Repertoires were generated with immunoSEQ multiplex PCR, while TCRdb's copy carries only in-frame clones and drops some. Of about 280,000 clones in the sample, approximately 86% were seen once. This clone was counted a few times. Trimming pared 4 bases from V and 7 bases from J, leaving 23 bases between. The CDR3 consists of 17 residues. CDR1 and CDR2 (germline): LGHNA, YSLEER. The V gene is TRBV4-3, the J gene TRBJ2-1, with D maybe TRBD2 (5 bases). The sequence was collected from a woman under 40 who had recovered from COVID-19. The sequencing input was peripheral blood. The CDR3 nucleotides are TGCGCCAGCAGCCTCCTGCCGAGCGGATCGACGGGGAATGAGCAGTTCTTC. It yields the protein CASSLLPSGSTGNEQFF.